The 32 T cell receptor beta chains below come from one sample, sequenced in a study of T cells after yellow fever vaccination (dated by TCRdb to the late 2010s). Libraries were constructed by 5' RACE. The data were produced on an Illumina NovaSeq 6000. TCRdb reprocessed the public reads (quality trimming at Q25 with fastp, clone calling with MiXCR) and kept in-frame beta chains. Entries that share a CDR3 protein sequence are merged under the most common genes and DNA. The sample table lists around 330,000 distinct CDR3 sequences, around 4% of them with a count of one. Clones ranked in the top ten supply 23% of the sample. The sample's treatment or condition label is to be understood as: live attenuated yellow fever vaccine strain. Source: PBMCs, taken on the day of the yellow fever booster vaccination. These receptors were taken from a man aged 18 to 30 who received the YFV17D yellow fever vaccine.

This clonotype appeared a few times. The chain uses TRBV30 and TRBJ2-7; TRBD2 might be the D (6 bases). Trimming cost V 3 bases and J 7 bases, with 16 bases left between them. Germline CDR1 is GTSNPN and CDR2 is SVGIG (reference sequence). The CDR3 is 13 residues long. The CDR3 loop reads CAWSTGLSGEQYF. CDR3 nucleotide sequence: TGTGCCTGGAGCACGGGACTGAGCGGGGAGCAGTACTTC.

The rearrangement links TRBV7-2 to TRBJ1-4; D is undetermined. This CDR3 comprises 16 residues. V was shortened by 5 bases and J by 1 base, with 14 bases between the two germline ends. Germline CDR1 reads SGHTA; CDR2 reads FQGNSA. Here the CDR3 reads CASSLMVLQTNEKLFF. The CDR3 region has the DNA TGTGCCAGCAGCCTAATGGTCTTACAAACTAATGAAAAACTGTTTTTT.

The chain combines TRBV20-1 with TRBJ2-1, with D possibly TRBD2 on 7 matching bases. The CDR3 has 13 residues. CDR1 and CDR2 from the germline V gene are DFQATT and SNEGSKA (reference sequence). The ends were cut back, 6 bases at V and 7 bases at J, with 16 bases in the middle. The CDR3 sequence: CSADPRGANEQFF. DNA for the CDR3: TGCAGTGCAGATCCTCGGGGGGCAAATGAGCAGTTCTTC.

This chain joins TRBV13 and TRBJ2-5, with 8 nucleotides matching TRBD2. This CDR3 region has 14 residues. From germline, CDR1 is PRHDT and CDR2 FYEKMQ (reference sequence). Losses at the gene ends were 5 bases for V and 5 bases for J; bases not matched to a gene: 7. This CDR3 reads CASSRRGAGETQYF. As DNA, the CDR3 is TGTGCCAGCAGCCGGCGGGGGGCGGGGGAGACCCAGTACTTC.

CDR3 in DNA: TGTGCCAGCAGTTTGGAGGCTCCCACAGATACGCAGTATTTT. As protein: CASSLEAPTDTQYF. This chain connects TRBV12-3 or TRBV12-4 to TRBJ2-3; D might be TRBD2 (5 bases). V was shortened by 3 bases and J by 2 bases, with 9 bases between the two germline ends. This CDR3 spans 14 amino acids.

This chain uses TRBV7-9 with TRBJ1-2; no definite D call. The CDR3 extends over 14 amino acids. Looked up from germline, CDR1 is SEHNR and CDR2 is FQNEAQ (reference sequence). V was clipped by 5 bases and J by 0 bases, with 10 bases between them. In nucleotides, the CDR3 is TGTGCCAGCAGCCCCGGGTGGGCTAACTATGGCTACACCTTC. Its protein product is CASSPGWANYGYTF.

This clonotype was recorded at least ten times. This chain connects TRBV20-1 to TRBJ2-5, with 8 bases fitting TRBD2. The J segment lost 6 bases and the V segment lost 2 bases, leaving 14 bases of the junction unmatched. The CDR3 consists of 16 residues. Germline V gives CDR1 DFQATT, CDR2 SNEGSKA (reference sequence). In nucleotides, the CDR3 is TGCAGTGCTAGATCATCGGGGGGGCTTGGGATGAAGACCCAGTACTTC. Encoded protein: CSARSSGGLGMKTQYF.

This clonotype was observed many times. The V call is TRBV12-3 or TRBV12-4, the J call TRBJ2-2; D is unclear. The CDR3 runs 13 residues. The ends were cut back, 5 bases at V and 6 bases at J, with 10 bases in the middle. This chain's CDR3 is CASSPYIAGELFF. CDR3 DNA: TGTGCCAGCAGTCCCTATATCGCCGGGGAGCTGTTTTTT.

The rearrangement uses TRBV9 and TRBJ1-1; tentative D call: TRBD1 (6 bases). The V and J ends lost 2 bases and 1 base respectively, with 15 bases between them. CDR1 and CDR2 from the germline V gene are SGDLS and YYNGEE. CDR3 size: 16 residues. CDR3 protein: CASSVGSGTQNTEAFF. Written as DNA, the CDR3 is TGTGCCAGCAGCGTGGGGTCAGGGACACAGAACACTGAAGCTTTCTTT.

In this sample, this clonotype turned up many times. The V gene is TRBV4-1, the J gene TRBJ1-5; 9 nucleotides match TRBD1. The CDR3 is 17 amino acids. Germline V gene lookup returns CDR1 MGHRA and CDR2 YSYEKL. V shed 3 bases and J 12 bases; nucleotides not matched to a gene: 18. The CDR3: CASSHAWDRAGPVRQHF. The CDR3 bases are TGCGCCAGCAGCCATGCCTGGGACAGGGCAGGCCCGGTACGCCAGCATTTT.

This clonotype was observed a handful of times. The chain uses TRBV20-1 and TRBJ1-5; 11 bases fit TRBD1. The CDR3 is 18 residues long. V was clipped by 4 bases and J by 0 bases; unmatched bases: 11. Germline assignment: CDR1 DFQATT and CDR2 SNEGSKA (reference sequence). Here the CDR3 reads CSATLGGTGGSSNQPQHF. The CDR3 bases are TGCAGTGCTACCCTTGGGGGGACAGGGGGGTCTAGCAATCAGCCCCAGCATTTT.

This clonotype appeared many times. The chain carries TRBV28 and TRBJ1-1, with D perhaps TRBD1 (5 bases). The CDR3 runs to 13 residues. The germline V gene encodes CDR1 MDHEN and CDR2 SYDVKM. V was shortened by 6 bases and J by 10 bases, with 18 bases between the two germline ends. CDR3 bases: TGTGCCAGCAGCCCTGCCCCAGGGATTACAGCTTTCTTT. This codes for CASSPAPGITAFF.

The DNA for the CDR3 is TGTGCCAGCAGTTACTCGACGGGGTGGGCGTACGAGCAGTACGTC. Residues: CASSYSTGWAYEQYV. J is TRBJ2-7 and V is TRBV6-2 or TRBV6-3; D is possibly TRBD2 (5 bases). Germline lookup yields CDR1 MNHEY and CDR2 SVGEGT. CDR3 size: 15 residues. V was clipped by 0 bases and J by 4 bases, with 13 bases between them.

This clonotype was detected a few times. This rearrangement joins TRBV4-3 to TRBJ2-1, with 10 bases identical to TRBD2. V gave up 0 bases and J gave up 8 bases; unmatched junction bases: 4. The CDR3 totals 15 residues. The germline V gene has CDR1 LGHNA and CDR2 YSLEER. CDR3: CASSQEAGGPDEQFF. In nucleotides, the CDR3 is TGCGCCAGCAGCCAAGAAGCGGGGGGGCCGGATGAGCAGTTCTTC.

The CDR3 nucleotides read TGTGCCAGTAGTATAGAGGGCTTGAACACTGAAGCTTTCTTT. As protein: CASSIEGLNTEAFF. The gene calls are TRBV19 and TRBJ1-1, with unresolved D. Per the germline V gene, CDR1 is LNHDA and CDR2 is SQIVND (reference sequence). The CDR3 is made up of 14 amino acids. V dropped 0 bases and J dropped 0 bases, with 5 bases sitting between them.

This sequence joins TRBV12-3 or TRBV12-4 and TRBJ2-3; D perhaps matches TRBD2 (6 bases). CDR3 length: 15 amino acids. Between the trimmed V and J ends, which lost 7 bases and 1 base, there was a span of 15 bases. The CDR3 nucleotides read TGTGCCAGCACCTCACGGGGAGGCGGCACAGATACGCAGTATTTT. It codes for CASTSRGGGTDTQYF.

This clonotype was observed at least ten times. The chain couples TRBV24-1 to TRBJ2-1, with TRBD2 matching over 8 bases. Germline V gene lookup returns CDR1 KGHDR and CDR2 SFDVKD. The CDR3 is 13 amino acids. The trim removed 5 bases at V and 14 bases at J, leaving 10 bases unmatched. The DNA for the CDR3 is TGTGCCACCAGTGGTCGGAGCGGGGGATCGGAGTTCTTC. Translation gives CATSGRSGGSEFF.

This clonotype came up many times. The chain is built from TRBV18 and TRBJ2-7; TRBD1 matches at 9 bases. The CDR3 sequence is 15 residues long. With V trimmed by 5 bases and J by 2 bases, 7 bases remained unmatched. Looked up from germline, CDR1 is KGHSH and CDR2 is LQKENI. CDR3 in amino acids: CASSTGTGSTYEQYF. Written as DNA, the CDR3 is TGTGCCAGCTCAACTGGGACAGGGAGTACCTACGAGCAGTACTTC.

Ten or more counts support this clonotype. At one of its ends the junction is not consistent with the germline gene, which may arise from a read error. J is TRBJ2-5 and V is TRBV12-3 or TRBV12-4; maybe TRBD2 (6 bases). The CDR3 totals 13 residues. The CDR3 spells CASSLGRKETQYF. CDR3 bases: TGCGCCAGCAGCTTGGGGAGGAAAGAGACCCAGTACTTC.

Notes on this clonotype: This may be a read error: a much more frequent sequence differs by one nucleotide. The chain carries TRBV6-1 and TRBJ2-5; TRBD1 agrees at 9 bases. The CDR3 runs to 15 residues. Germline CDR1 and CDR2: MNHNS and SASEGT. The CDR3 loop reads CASSAYTGGQETKYF. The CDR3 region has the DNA TGTGCCAGCAGTGCTTACACAGGGGGCCAAGAGACCAAGTACTTC.

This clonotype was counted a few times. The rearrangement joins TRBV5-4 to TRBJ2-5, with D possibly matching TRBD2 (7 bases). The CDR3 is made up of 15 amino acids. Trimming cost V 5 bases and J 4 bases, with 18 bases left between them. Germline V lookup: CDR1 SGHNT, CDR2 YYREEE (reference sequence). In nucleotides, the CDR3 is TGTGCCAGCAGAGGCGGAGGGGGGGCCCCAGAGACCCAGTACTTC. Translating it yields CASRGGGGAPETQYF.

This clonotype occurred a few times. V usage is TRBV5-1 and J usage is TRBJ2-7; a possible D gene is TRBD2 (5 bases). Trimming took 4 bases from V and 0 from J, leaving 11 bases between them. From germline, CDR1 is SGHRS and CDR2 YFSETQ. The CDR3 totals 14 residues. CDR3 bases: TGCGCCAGCAGCCAAGACGGGAACTCCTACGAGCAGTACGTC. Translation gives CASSQDGNSYEQYV.

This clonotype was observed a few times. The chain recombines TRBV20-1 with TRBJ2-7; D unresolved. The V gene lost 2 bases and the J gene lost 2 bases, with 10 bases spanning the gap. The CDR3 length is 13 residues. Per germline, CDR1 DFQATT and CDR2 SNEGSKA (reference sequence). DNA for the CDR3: TGCAGTGCTAGAAAGACGGAAGCCTACGAGCAGTACGTC. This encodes CSARKTEAYEQYV.

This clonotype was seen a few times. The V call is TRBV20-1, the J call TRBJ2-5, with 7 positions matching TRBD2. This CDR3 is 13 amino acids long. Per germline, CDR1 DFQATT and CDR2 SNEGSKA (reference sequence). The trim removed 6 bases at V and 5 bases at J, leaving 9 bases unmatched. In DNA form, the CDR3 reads TGCAGTGCCGGAGGGAGGGCAGGGGAGACCCAGTACTTC. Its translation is CSAGGRAGETQYF.

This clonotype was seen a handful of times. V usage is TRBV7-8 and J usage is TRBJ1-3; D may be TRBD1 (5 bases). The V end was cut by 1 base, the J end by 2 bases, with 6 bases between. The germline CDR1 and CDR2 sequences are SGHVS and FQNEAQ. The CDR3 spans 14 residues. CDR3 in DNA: TGTGCCAGCAGCTTAGAGGGGACTGGAAACACCATATATTTT. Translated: CASSLEGTGNTIYF.

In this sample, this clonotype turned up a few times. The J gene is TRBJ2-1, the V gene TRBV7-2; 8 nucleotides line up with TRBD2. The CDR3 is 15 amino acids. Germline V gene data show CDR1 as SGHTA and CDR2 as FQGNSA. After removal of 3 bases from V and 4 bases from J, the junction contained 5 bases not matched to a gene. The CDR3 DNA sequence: TGTGCCAGCAGCTTGGGAGCGGGGGTGTACAATGAGCAGTTCTTC. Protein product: CASSLGAGVYNEQFF.

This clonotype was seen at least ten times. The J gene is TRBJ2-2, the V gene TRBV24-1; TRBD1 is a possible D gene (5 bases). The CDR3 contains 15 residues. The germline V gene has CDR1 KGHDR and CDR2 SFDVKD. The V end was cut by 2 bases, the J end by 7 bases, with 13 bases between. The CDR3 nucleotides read TGTGCCACCAGTGATTCCGGACATTGGGACGGGGAGCTGTTTTTT. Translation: CATSDSGHWDGELFF.

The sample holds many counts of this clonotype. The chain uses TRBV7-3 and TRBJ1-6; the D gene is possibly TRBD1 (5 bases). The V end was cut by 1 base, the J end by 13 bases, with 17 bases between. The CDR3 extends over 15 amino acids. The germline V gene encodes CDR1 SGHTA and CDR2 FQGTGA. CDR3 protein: CASSLRGPLMSPLHF. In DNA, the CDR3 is TGTGCCAGCAGCTTAAGGGGCCCCCTGATGAGTCCCCTCCACTTT.

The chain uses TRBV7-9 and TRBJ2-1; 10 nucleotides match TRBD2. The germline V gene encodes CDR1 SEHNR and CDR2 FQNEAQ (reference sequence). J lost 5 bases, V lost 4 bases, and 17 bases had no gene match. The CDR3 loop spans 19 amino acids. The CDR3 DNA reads TGTGCCAGCAGCTCCCCAACAGGGTTACTAGCGGGGTTACACAATGAGCAGTTCTTC. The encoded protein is CASSSPTGLLAGLHNEQFF.

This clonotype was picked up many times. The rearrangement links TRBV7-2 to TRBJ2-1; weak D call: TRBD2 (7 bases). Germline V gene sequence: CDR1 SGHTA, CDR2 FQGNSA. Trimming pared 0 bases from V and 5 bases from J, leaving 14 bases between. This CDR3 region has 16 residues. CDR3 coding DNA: TGTGCCAGCAGCTTAGCGTGGACGGGGGGCAACAATGAGCAGTTCTTC. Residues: CASSLAWTGGNNEQFF.

The CDR3 here is CASSLRHFNSPLHF. In DNA form, the CDR3 reads TGTGCCAGCAGTTTAAGGCACTTTAATTCACCCCTCCACTTT. The chain joins TRBV12-3 or TRBV12-4 to TRBJ1-6, with D unclear. CDR3 size: 14 residues. V lost 2 bases to trimming and J lost 6 bases, with 8 bases between them.

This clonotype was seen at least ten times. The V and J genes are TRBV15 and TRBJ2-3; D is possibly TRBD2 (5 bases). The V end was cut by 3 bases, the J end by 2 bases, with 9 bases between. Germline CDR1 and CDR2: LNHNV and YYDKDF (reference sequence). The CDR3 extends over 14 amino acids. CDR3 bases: TGTGCCACCAGCAGGGGAGCCTTCACAGATACGCAGTATTTT. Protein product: CATSRGAFTDTQYF.